This TCR beta chain was captured in a study of blood T cell repertoires in COVID-19. In the study overall: Acute-phase and convalescent COVID-19 samples originated in the United States, Italy and Spain. PBMCs, B-cell-depleted T cells, or T cells were the source of the cDNA or gDNA that made up the material.

Assay used: immunoSEQ multiplex PCR; TCRdb lists only in-frame clones, some missing. The repertoire holds hundreds of thousands of clones, with around nine tenths as singletons. CDR1 is SNHLY, CDR2 FYNNEI, per germline. The CDR3 has 16 residues. With 7 bases removed from V and 0 bases from J, the gap between germline ends came to 16 bases. The chain employs TRBV2 and TRBJ1-3; no clear D gene. The clonotype originates from a man in his 70s with acute or convalescent COVID-19. Source material: peripheral blood. Written as DNA, the CDR3 is TGTGCCAGCATGAGAGGTCCCGGGAGCTCTGGAAACACCATATATTTT. Translated: CASMRGPGSSGNTIYF.